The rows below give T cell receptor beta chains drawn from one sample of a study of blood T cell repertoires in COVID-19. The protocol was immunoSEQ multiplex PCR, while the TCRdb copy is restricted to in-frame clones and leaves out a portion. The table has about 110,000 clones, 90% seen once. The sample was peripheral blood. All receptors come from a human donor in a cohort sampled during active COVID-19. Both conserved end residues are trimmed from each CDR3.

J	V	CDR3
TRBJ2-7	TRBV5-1	ASSLAGGRHEQY
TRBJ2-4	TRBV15	ATSRDLAGVKIAKNIQY
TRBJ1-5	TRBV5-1	ASSLTGGNQPQH
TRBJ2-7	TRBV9	ASSAGLEGGYEQY
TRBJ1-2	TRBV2	ASSVQGFNYGYT
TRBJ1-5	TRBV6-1	ASSDAGTGVDGNQPQH
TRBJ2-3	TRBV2	ASSEGLAGTDTQY
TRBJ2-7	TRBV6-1	ASSEPRNSLTYEQY
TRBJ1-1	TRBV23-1	ASRSIDSRNTEAF
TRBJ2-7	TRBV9	ASSVGQGGYEQY
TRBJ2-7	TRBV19	ASSDSTPSYEQY
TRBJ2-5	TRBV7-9	ASSPMGHRQETQY
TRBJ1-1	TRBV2	ASSKRTGGTEAF
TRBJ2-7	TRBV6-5	ASRTGGPYEQY
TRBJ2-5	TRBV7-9	ASSLGSSPPVETQY
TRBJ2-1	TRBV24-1	ATSDSRTSGNNEQF
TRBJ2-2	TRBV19	ASLRGRNTGELF
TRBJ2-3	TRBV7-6	ASSLGGPADTQY
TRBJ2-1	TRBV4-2	ASSPEGRYNEQF
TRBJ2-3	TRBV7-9	ASSLEGRGADTQY
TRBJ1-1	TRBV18	ASSSGGGVATEAF
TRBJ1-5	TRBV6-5	ASKAGDQPQH
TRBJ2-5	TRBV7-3	ASSLAGGLETQY
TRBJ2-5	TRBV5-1	ATASGAVQETQY
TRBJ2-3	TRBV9	ASSVKGPTDTQY
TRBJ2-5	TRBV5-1	ASSTDRSWTQY
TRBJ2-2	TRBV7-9	ASSLAFHGGRPGELF
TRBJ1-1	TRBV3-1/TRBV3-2	ASSRLGNTEAF
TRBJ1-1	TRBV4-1	ASSQGTGVAVNTEAF
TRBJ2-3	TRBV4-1	ASSGLDDTQY
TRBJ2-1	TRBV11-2	ASSTPLADNSYNEQF
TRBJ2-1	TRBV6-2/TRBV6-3	ASSNRGHNEQF
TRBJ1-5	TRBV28	ASSFGPTWY
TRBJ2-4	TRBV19	ASSIADRGNIQY
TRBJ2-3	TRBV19	ASTTSGGASDTQY
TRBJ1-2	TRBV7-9	ASSLPGADGYT
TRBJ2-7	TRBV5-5	ASSLDRGIAYEQY
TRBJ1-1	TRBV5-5	ASNRAIAGGTIRAEAF
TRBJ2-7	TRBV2	ASSALDRLY
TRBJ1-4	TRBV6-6	ASSLPQGKREKLF
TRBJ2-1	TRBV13	ASSPQTSGSGYEQF
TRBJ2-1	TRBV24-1	ATSGTGNEQF
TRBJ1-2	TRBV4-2	ASSQGTGSGYT
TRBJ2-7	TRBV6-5	ASSRTEAYEQY
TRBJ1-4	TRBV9	ASSIGLGEKLF
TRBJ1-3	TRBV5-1	ASSLGQNKDTIY
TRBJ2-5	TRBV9	AATWDSNGRFQETQY
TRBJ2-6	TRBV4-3	ASSQAGASGANVLT
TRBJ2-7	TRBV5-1	ASSLAPGQGLGSYEQY
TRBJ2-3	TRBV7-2	ASSLLRGVPNTQY
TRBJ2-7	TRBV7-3	ASSTGLASDEQY
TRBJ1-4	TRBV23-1	ASTPCGSQIATNEKLF